The 6 T cell receptor beta chains reported below all come from one sample, sequenced in a study of control samples from healthy donors and cancer patients. Measured with immunoSEQ multiplex PCR; TCRdb has only the in-frame clones, and not every one. The table records about 150,000 clones, roughly 93% of them present only once. Source material: blood. Receptors originate from a man aged 50 to 60 in good health.

This clone occurred once. The chain recombines TRBV10-3 with TRBJ1-2, with 11 bases identical to TRBD1. CDR1 is ENHRY, CDR2 SYGVKD, per germline. The CDR3 is 14 residues long. Losses at the gene ends were 8 bases for V and 2 bases for J; bases not matched to a gene: 4. The CDR3 loop reads CAIFGQGANYGYTF. CDR3 in DNA: TGTGCCATCTTTGGACAGGGGGCCAACTATGGCTACACCTTC.

V and J are TRBV19 and TRBJ1-1; 8 positions agree with TRBD1. This CDR3 has 14 residues. Trimming cost V 5 bases and J 2 bases; bases outside gene matches: 4. Germline CDR1 is LNHDA and CDR2 is SQIVND (reference sequence). The chain's CDR3 is CASSVGQGNTEAFF. CDR3 nucleotides: TGTGCCAGTAGTGTTGGACAGGGAAACACTGAAGCTTTCTTT. Variable domain in full (rest from reference TRBV19 and TRBJ1-1): DGGITQSPKYLFRKEGQNVTLSCEQNLNHDAMYWYRQDPGQGLRLIYYSQIVNDFQKGDIAEGYSVSREKKESFPLTVTSAQKNPTAFYLCASSVGQGNTEAFFGQGTRLTVV.

This chain connects TRBV30 to TRBJ2-5; no firm D call. Germline CDR1 is GTSNPN and CDR2 is SVGIG (reference sequence). CDR3 length equals 11 residues. V lost 4 bases and J 5 bases, leaving 8 bases between the germline ends. The CDR3: CAWTGLETQYF. The CDR3 DNA reads as TGTGCCTGGACAGGTTTGGAGACCCAGTACTTC.

With regard to this clone: Other DNA variants within this sample encode the same CDR3. The V call is TRBV28, the J call TRBJ1-2; 7 bases agree with TRBD1. This CDR3 comprises 13 residues. From germline, CDR1 is MDHEN and CDR2 SYDVKM. After removal of 5 bases from V and 2 bases from J, the junction contained 2 bases not matched to a gene. As DNA, the CDR3 is TGTGCCAGCAGTCTGGGACAGAACTATGGCTACACCTTC. It codes for CASSLGQNYGYTF.

CDR3 in amino acids: CASRTSSRGGSTDTQYF. Written as DNA, the CDR3 is TGTGCCAGTAGAACCAGCTCTCGAGGAGGCAGCACAGATACGCAGTATTTT. This chain joins TRBV19 and TRBJ2-3; D is possibly TRBD2 (5 bases). This CDR3 comprises 17 residues. V lost 6 bases, J lost 0 bases, and 19 bases lay in between. Germline CDR1 and CDR2: LNHDA and SQIVND (reference sequence).

The chain combines TRBV10-3 with TRBJ1-2; TRBD1 might be the D (5 bases). V was clipped by 2 bases and J by 1 base, with 11 bases between them. The germline V gene encodes CDR1 ENHRY and CDR2 SYGVKD. The CDR3 spans 15 residues. The CDR3 loop reads CAISEARGYNYGYTF. The CDR3 DNA follows: TGTGCCATCAGTGAGGCAAGGGGCTATAACTATGGCTACACCTTC.